The 6 T cell receptor beta chains in this list originate from one sample, sequenced in a study of cytomegalovirus exposure and HLA in healthy donors. Vbeta (60) and Jbeta (13) primers were used in the PCR. Profiled with immunoSEQ multiplex PCR; TCRdb holds only in-frame clones, not every one. Of about 140,000 clones listed, roughly 62% are singletons. Sequenced: PBMCs. The source of these receptors is a male donor in good health and CMV-seronegative.

Only one count was recorded for this clone. The junction differs from germline at one of its ends, possibly a read error. The chain is built from TRBV5-6 and TRBJ2-3; tentative D call: TRBD2 (6 bases). CDR3 length equals 15 residues. Germline V gene lookup returns CDR1 SGHDT and CDR2 YYEEEE. The CDR3 protein is CSSSLDGLSTDTQYF. CDR3 nucleotides: TGTTCCAGCAGCTTGGACGGACTAAGCACAGATACGCAGTATTTT.

The chain couples TRBV11-2 to TRBJ1-2; 7 bases fit TRBD1. V lost 5 bases, J lost 6 bases, and 12 bases stayed unmatched. Germline V gives CDR1 SGHAT, CDR2 FQNNGV. This CDR3 is built from 15 residues. The DNA for the CDR3 is TGTGCCAGCAGCCACAGGTCCAGGGGGGTCCATGGCTACACCTTC. Its translation is CASSHRSRGVHGYTF.

This clone was detected once. The chain joins TRBV15 to TRBJ1-4, with D possibly TRBD1 on 6 matching bases. This CDR3 spans 20 amino acids. Germline assignment: CDR1 LNHNV and CDR2 YYDKDF (reference sequence). V dropped 2 bases and J dropped 4 bases, with 26 bases sitting between them. CDR3 in amino acids: CATSRPDLRGPETINEKLFF. In DNA, the CDR3 is TGTGCCACCAGCAGACCCGATCTCAGGGGTCCCGAAACCATTAATGAAAAACTGTTTTTT.

This clone was observed a handful of times. The J gene is TRBJ1-2, the V gene TRBV14; 7 bases agree with TRBD1. J was trimmed by 9 bases and V by 0 bases; bases with no gene match: 13. CDR1 is SGHDN and CDR2 is FVKESK in the germline V gene. This CDR3 has 16 amino acids. CDR3 amino acids: CASSQEPFGTEPRYTF. CDR3 coding DNA: TGTGCCAGCAGCCAAGAACCCTTCGGGACAGAGCCCCGCTACACCTTC.

This CDR3 reads CASSFRTGVGYTF. The CDR3 bases are TGTGCCAGCAGCTTCCGGACAGGCGTTGGCTACACCTTC. The rearrangement joins TRBV7-8 to TRBJ1-2; TRBD1 aligns across 7 bases. In germline, CDR1 is SGHVS, CDR2 FQNEAQ. The CDR3 is 13 amino acids. The junction had 5 bases not matched to a gene; V was cut back by 3 bases and J by 7 bases.

The J gene is TRBJ2-3, the V gene TRBV7-3; the D is unclear. CDR1 and CDR2 (germline): SGHTA, FQGTGA. The V gene lost 0 bases and the J gene lost 2 bases, with 3 bases spanning the gap. The CDR3 contains 13 residues. The CDR3 sequence: CASSLTATDTQYF. The CDR3, as DNA: TGTGCCAGCAGCTTAACGGCCACAGATACGCAGTATTTT.